The T cell receptor (beta chain) under discussion was sequenced for a study of PD-L1 blockade in urothelial cancer. Study context: Males with bladder-origin urothelial cancer made up about 85% of the roughly 29 patients. The study's findings and limits: Enhanced expansion of tumor-associated blood clones at 3 weeks characterized durable-benefit patients.

Assay: immunoSEQ multiplex PCR; the TCRdb copy retains only in-frame clones and omits some. The sample lists about 95,000 clones; around 91% were seen once. Time point reported: pretreatment peripheral blood. Enrolled patients showed locally advanced or metastatic urothelial carcinoma. On this clone: The antigen is undetermined.

The germline gives CDR1 MNHNS, CDR2 SASEGT. CDR3 size: 16 residues. V lost 3 bases, J lost 6 bases, and 21 bases lay in between. The V call is TRBV6-1, the J call TRBJ2-7; weak D call: TRBD1 (5 bases). The sample here was PBMCs, taken around atezolizumab (anti-PD-L1) treatment. The TCR was taken from a man in his sixties with urothelial cancer. The CDR3 DNA is TGTGCCAGCAGTGACCTAGACGGACAAGGGATCGGCGAGCAGTACTTC. It specifies CASSDLDGQGIGEQYF.